Sequencing of this TCR beta chain was carried out in a study of cytomegalovirus exposure and HLA in healthy donors. Per the germline V gene, CDR1 is SGHDT and CDR2 is YYEEEE. The CDR3 covers 18 residues. The junction had 13 bases not matched to a gene; V was cut back by 4 bases and J by 0 bases. 60 Vbeta and 13 Jbeta primers were used in PCR. The assay was immunoSEQ multiplex PCR, and TCRdb's table has in-frame clones only and misses some. The sample has approximately 150,000 clones, roughly 79% seen once. The rearrangement uses TRBV5-6 and TRBJ1-2; 9 bases are shared with TRBD1. The TCR was taken from a middle-aged woman in good health and CMV-seronegative. The source material was PBMCs. CDR3 nucleotides: TGTGCCAGCAGCGGGGAAAAGGGACAGGGAAAAACTAACTATGGCTACACCTTC. Translated, it gives CASSGEKGQGKTNYGYTF.